What follows are 21 T cell receptor beta chains derived from one specimen sequenced in a study of post-analysis software for immune sequencing data (dated by TCRdb to the mid-2010s). The time point label, as the study defines it: second blood draw from one MS patient after hematopoietic stem cell transplantation. Receptors were amplified or captured by PCR. TCRdb shows the sequencer as Illumina HiSeq 2500. To reduce PCR and sequencing biases, unique molecular identifiers were incorporated into the TCR beta cDNA libraries. TCRdb reran the public reads through fastp at Q25 and MiXCR, keeping productive beta chains. Merged by CDR3 protein, the rows form single entries marked with the most common genes and DNA. The sample table records roughly 160,000 distinct CDR3 sequences; about 34% of these occur just once. The ten largest clones take up under 30% of the sample. Source: blood, taken after autologous hematopoietic stem cell transplantation. The receptors originated from a girl aged 10-17 years with multiple sclerosis. Donor details come from another sample of the same person, matched by shared clones.

This clonotype was seen more than once but under ten times. This chain links TRBV6-5 with TRBJ2-6; weak D call: TRBD1 (5 bases). The CDR3 totals 14 residues. Germline loops: CDR1 MNHEY, CDR2 SVGAGI. The V and J ends lost 7 bases and 2 bases respectively, with 9 bases between them. The CDR3 DNA follows: TGTGCCAGCATGTGGGGCGCTGGGGCCAACGTCCTGACTTTC. Protein product: CASMWGAGANVLTF.

This clonotype has only a few counts. CDR3 in DNA: TGTGCCAGCAGCGTAGGTGGTCTGCGGGACTCCCCCACAGATACGCAGTATTTT. Its translation: CASSVGGLRDSPTDTQYF. J is TRBJ2-3 and V is TRBV9; D may be TRBD2 (6 bases). V was trimmed by 0 bases and J by 2 bases, leaving 19 bases between them. Germline-derived CDR1 and CDR2 are SGDLS and YYNGEE. The CDR3 is 18 amino acids.

The chain combines TRBV20-1 with TRBJ2-7, with D maybe TRBD2 (6 bases). V was shortened by 1 base and J by 3 bases, with 10 bases between the two germline ends. The CDR3 runs to 13 residues. The germline V gene has CDR1 DFQATT and CDR2 SNEGSKA (reference sequence). In nucleotides, the CDR3 is TGCAGTGCTAGAGGTCTGCGGGACTACGAGCAGTACTTC. Its protein is CSARGLRDYEQYF.

In this sample, this clonotype turned up once. Since a much larger clone is just one base distant, this may be a read error. The chain couples TRBV20-1 to TRBJ2-5, with 8 bases lining up with TRBD1. The end of the DNA aligns better with TRBJ2-7, so the J call may be wrong. The CDR3 length is 15 residues. The V gene's germline CDR1 is DFQATT and CDR2 SNEGSKA (reference sequence). CDR3 nucleotides: TGCAGTGCTAGGGGGGACAGGACCACTAGCTACGAGCAGTACTTC. Translated: CSARGDRTTSYEQYF.

A few counts support this clonotype. The chain is built from TRBV19 and TRBJ2-5, with D possibly TRBD1 on 5 matching bases. The J call may not be correct, given that the DNA end is closer to TRBJ2-7. CDR1 is LNHDA and CDR2 is SQIVND in the germline V gene (reference sequence). CDR3 length: 13 residues. The CDR3 region is CASPLTGTSEQYF. The CDR3 DNA reads as TGTGCCAGCCCTCTAACAGGCACGAGCGAGCAGTACTTC.

With regard to this clonotype: Possible read error: a much larger clone is one base away. CDR3 region: CASSRDGDTGGANVLTF. CDR3 nucleotide sequence: TGTGCCAGCAGCCGAGATGGGGACACTGGTGGGGCCAACGTCCTGACTTTC. The rearrangement uses TRBV4-2 and TRBJ2-6, with TRBD1 as a possible D gene (6 bases). This CDR3 has 17 residues. The germline gives CDR1 LGHNA, CDR2 YNFKEQ. V shed 4 bases and J shed 3 bases, with 16 bases lying between them.

The chain recombines TRBV28 with TRBJ2-7, with 10 positions matching TRBD2. Germline lookup yields CDR1 MDHEN and CDR2 SYDVKM. This CDR3 is built from 16 residues. The trim removed 2 bases at V and 6 bases at J, leaving 10 bases unmatched. For the CDR3, the DNA is TGTGCCAGCAGTTTAGGGACTCTAGCGGGAGTGTTCGAGCAGTACTTC. It specifies CASSLGTLAGVFEQYF.

In regard to this clonotype: A clone one base away is much larger, so this may be a read error. The V call is TRBV5-4, the J call TRBJ1-2; D is unclear. Trimming removed 4 bases at V and 7 bases at J, with 20 bases between. CDR3 length: 15 residues. Per the germline V gene, CDR1 is SGHNT and CDR2 is YYREEE (reference sequence). The CDR3 DNA sequence: TGTGCCAGCAGCCACCCTGAGAGGCACCAAAGTGGCTACACCTTC. Translated: CASSHPERHQSGYTF. The whole variable domain, filled in from reference TRBV5-4 and TRBJ1-2, reads ETGVTQSPTHLIKTRGQQVTLRCSSQSGHNTVSWYQQALGQGPQFIFQYYREEENGRGNFPPRFSGLQFPNYSSELNVNALELDDSALYLCASSHPERHQSGYTFGSGTRLTVV.

The gene calls are TRBV11-2 and TRBJ1-5, with a tentative D call TRBD1 (6 bases). CDR1 and CDR2 (germline): SGHAT, FQNNGV. The CDR3 spans 15 residues. With 4 bases removed from V and 7 bases from J, the gap between germline ends came to 17 bases. The CDR3 DNA is TGTGCCAGCAGCTCAACAGGGTCTAGGTACCAGCCCCAGCATTTT. This codes for CASSSTGSRYQPQHF.

The gene calls are TRBV15 and TRBJ2-7, with 9 bases matching TRBD1. Trimming took 8 bases from V and 2 from J; bases not matched to a gene: 10. The CDR3 covers 15 residues. The germline V gene has CDR1 LNHNV and CDR2 YYDKDF (reference sequence). The CDR3 sequence: CATGTGTGKTYEQYF. The CDR3 DNA reads as TGTGCCACCGGCACGGGGACAGGGAAGACCTACGAGCAGTACTTC.

Note on this clonotype: At one end, the junction sequence differs from germline, possibly due to a read error. The rearrangement links TRBV20-1 to TRBJ2-1; no clear D gene. There are 15 residues in the CDR3. Germline assignment: CDR1 DFQATT and CDR2 SNEGSKA (reference sequence). As DNA, the CDR3 is TGCAGTGCTAGAGATCTACTAAGCTCCTACAATGAGCAGTACTTT. This gives the protein CSARDLLSSYNEQYF.

This clonotype was counted between two and nine times. The chain joins TRBV20-1 to TRBJ1-1, with D uncertain. The CDR3 totals 15 residues. V lost 2 bases to trimming and J lost 5 bases, with 18 bases between them. CDR1 is DFQATT and CDR2 is SNEGSKA in the germline V gene (reference sequence). This chain's CDR3 is CSARSGSGGGTEAFF. CDR3 nucleotide sequence: TGCAGTGCTAGATCCGGCAGCGGCGGTGGAACTGAAGCTTTCTTT.

The chain recombines TRBV28 with TRBJ2-4, with TRBD1 identical over 12 bases. Germline V gives CDR1 MDHEN, CDR2 SYDVKM. The CDR3 is 19 amino acids. Trimming cost V 5 bases and J 0 bases; bases outside gene matches: 11. In DNA, the CDR3 is TGTGCCAGCAGTCCTCGGGGACAGGGGGCCTGGTTAGCCAAAAACATTCAGTACTTC. Protein: CASSPRGQGAWLAKNIQYF.

V is TRBV7-2 and J is TRBJ1-4, with TRBD1 as a possible D gene (6 bases). The CDR3 runs 14 residues. Trimming shortened V by 5 bases and J by 5 bases, and 12 bases separated the two germline ends. CDR1 SGHTA and CDR2 FQGNSA come from the germline V gene. The CDR3 sequence: CASSQTGYNEKLFF. Written as DNA, the CDR3 is TGTGCCAGCAGCCAAACAGGGTACAATGAAAAACTGTTTTTT.

This clonotype has more than one count but fewer than ten. The chain has TRBV4-1 and TRBJ1-1, with no clear D. This CDR3 has 17 residues. With 0 bases removed from V and 0 bases from J, the gap between germline ends came to 14 bases. The germline V gene has CDR1 MGHRA and CDR2 YSYEKL. The CDR3 nucleotides are TGCGCCAGCAGCCAAGAGGCTTTTGAGGGCATGAACACTGAAGCTTTCTTT. This translates into CASSQEAFEGMNTEAFF.

In this sample, this clonotype turned up a few times. In nucleotides, the CDR3 is TGTGCCAGCAGCTACAGGGGAGGTAATTCACCCCTCCACTTT. Amino acid sequence: CASSYRGGNSPLHF. The chain is built from TRBV27 and TRBJ1-6; 7 nucleotides match TRBD1. Germline CDR1 and CDR2: MNHEY and SMNVEV (reference sequence). This CDR3 is built from 14 residues. V lost 6 bases to trimming and J lost 6 bases; unmatched junction nucleotides: 5.

This clonotype was seen at least ten times. The chain couples TRBV24-1 to TRBJ2-5; D is possibly TRBD1 or TRBD2 (5 bases each). Trimming pared 5 bases from V and 5 bases from J, leaving 11 bases between. Per germline, CDR1 KGHDR and CDR2 SFDVKD. The CDR3 totals 13 residues. The CDR3, as DNA: TGTGCCACCAGTGGAGGGACCCAGGAGACCCAGTACTTC. Its translation is CATSGGTQETQYF.

The rearrangement links TRBV20-1 to TRBJ2-4, with 8 bases aligning to TRBD2. The trim removed 5 bases at V and 13 bases at J, leaving 16 bases unmatched. CDR3 length: 14 amino acids. Germline values: CDR1 DFQATT, CDR2 SNEGSKA (reference sequence). The CDR3 nucleotides read TGCAGTGCTGGCCAAGCAGCGGGGGATAGAGAACAGTACTTC. Translating gives CSAGQAAGDREQYF.

The CDR3 region has the DNA TGCGCCAGCAGCCAAGAATGGGGGGCTAGCGGGAGGTTACACACAGATACGCAGTATTTT. This translates into CASSQEWGASGRLHTDTQYF. The chain links TRBV4-3 to TRBJ2-3, with TRBD2 matching 11 bases. Germline V gene data show CDR1 as LGHNA and CDR2 as YSLEER. V gave up 0 bases and J gave up 2 bases; unmatched junction bases: 13. The CDR3 consists of 20 residues.

This clonotype turned up a few times. J is TRBJ1-1 and V is TRBV5-1; D may be TRBD1 (5 bases). The germline V and J ends were trimmed by 4 bases and 2 bases, with 15 bases remaining between them. CDR3 length: 15 amino acids. CDR1 and CDR2 from the germline V gene are SGHRS and YFSETQ. DNA of the CDR3: TGCGCCAGCAGCCTCGATACAGGAGATAACACTGAAGCTTTCTTT. Translating it yields CASSLDTGDNTEAFF.

The genes are TRBV5-1 and TRBJ2-7; D not certain. Looked up from germline, CDR1 is SGHRS and CDR2 is YFSETQ. This CDR3 has 12 amino acids. The V end lost 0 bases, the J end lost 7 bases, and 8 bases lay between the germline ends. The CDR3 coding sequence is TGCGCCAGCAGCTTGGGCCAGAGGGAGCAGTACTTC. Its translation: CASSLGQREQYF.